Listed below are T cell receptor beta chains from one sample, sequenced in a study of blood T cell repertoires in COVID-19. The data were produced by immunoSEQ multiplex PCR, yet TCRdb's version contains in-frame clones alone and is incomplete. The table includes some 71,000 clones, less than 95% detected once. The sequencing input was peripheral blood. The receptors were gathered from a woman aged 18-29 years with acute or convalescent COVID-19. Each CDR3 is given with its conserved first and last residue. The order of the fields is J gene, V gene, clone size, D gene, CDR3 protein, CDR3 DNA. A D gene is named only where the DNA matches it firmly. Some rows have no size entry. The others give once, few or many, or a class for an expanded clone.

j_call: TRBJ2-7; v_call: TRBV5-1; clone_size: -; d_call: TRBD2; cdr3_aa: CASRLAGESLEQYF; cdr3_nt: TGCGCCAGCAGATTAGCGGGAGAATCGCTCGAGCAGTACTTC
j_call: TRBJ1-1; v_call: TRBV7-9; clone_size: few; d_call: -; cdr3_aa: CASTPKGGGTEAFF; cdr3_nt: TGTGCCAGCACCCCTAAAGGGGGTGGGACTGAAGCTTTCTTT
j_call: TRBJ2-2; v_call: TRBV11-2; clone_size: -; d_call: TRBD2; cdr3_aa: CASSLAGGPSANTGELFF; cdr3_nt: TGTGCCAGCAGCTTAGCGGGGGGGCCCTCCGCGAACACCGGGGAGCTGTTTTTT
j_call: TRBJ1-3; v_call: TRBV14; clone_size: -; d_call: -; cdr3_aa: CASSPSPPGWASGNTIYF; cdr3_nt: TGTGCCAGCAGCCCATCTCCGCCAGGATGGGCCTCTGGAAACACCATATATTTT
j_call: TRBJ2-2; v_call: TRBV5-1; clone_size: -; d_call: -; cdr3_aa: CASSQTPGFDTGELFF; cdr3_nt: TGCGCCAGCAGCCAAACTCCGGGGTTTGACACCGGGGAGCTGTTTTTT
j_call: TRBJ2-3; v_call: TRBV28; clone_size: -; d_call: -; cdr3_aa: CASSKTYDTQYF; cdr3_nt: TGTGCCAGCAGCAAGACTTATGATACGCAGTATTTT
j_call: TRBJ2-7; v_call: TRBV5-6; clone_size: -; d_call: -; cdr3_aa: CASSLAGQAMNEQYF; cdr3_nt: TGTGCCAGCAGCTTGGCCGGTCAGGCAATGAACGAGCAGTACTTC
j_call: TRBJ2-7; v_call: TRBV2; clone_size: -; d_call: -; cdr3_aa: CASSEERTFYEQYF; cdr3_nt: TGTGCCAGCAGTGAAGAGCGGACCTTCTACGAGCAGTACTTC
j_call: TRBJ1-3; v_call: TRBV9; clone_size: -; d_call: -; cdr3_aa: CASSGGVGGNTIYF; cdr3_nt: TGTGCCAGCAGCGGGGGGGTTGGCGGAAACACCATATATTTT
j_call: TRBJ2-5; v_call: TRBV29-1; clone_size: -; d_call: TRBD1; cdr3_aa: CSVHTGGGRETQYF; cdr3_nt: TGCAGCGTCCACACAGGGGGAGGACGAGAGACCCAGTACTTC
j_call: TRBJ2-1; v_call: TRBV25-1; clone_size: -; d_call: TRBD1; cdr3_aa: CASSTKGTGGNNEQFF; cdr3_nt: TGTGCCAGCAGTACAAAAGGGACAGGGGGAAACAATGAGCAGTTCTTC
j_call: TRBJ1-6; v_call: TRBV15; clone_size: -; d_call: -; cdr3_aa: CATSRYRDLGPYNSPLHF; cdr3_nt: TGTGCCACCAGCAGATACCGGGACTTGGGGCCCTATAATTCACCCCTCCACTTT
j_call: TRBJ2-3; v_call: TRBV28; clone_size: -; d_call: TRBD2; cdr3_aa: CASSLGLDTDTQYF; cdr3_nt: TGTGCCAGCAGTCTGGGACTAGACACAGATACGCAGTATTTT
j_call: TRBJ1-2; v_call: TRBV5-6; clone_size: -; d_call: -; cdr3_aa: CASSLLGGGYTF; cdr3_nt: TGTGCCAGCAGCTTGCTCGGGGGAGGCTACACCTTC